Below, 18 T cell receptor beta chains from the same sample are listed, as sequenced in a study of CD8+CD57+ T cells in acquired aplastic anemia. Using genomic DNA as the template, TCR beta VDJ and CDR3 profiling was carried out. TCRdb redid the calling of the reads with MiXCR, one entry per CDR3 protein. The sample records about 190,000 distinct CDR3 sequences, around half being singletons. The material sequenced was sorted CD4+, CD8+, or CD8+CD57+ T cells (not recorded which) from PBMCs. Source of these receptors: a human donor in good health, serving as a control.

There are a few counts of this clonotype. V gene TRBV6-1 combines with J gene TRBJ2-3, with D possibly matching TRBD2 (6 bases). The CDR3 consists of 15 residues. The germline V gene encodes CDR1 MNHNS and CDR2 SASEGT. Trimming removed 2 bases from V and 1 base from J, with 10 bases in between. The CDR3, as DNA: TGTGCCAGCAGTGAAACTAGCTGGGGCACAGATACGCAGTATTTT. Its protein product is CASSETSWGTDTQYF.

This clonotype has at least ten counts. The chain carries TRBV20-1 and TRBJ2-7, with 8 bases fitting TRBD2. Germline V gene lookup returns CDR1 DFQATT and CDR2 SNEGSKA (reference sequence). The CDR3 extends over 12 amino acids. CDR3 nucleotide sequence: TGCAGCCCACTAGCGGTTACCTACGAGCAGTACTTC. Amino acids: CSPLAVTYEQYF.

This clonotype appeared many times. This chain connects TRBV3-1 to TRBJ1-1; D unresolved. Germline CDR1 reads LGHDT; CDR2 reads YNNKEL (reference sequence). V was pared by 2 bases and J by 1 base, with 11 bases between. The CDR3 totals 15 residues. CDR3: CASSQSHKSNTEAFF. CDR3 coding DNA: TGTGCCAGCAGCCAATCCCATAAGTCGAACACTGAAGCTTTCTTT.

The chain combines TRBV9 with TRBJ2-5; 8 positions match TRBD2. After removal of 4 bases from V and 4 bases from J, the junction contained 6 bases not matched to a gene. CDR3 length equals 14 residues. Looked up from germline, CDR1 is SGDLS and CDR2 is YYNGEE. The CDR3 DNA reads TGTGCCAGCAGCCCCGGCGGGGGGACAGAGACCCAGTACTTC. The encoded protein is CASSPGGGTETQYF.

In this sample, this clonotype turned up many times. The chain couples TRBV20-1 to TRBJ2-1; D is uncertain. Per germline, CDR1 DFQATT and CDR2 SNEGSKA (reference sequence). The V and J ends lost 1 base and 5 bases respectively, with 9 bases between them. The CDR3 contains 13 residues. The CDR3 DNA follows: TGCAGTGCTAGAGTTTTCCGAGACAATGAGCAGTTCTTC. Its translation is CSARVFRDNEQFF.

The sample holds a few counts of this clonotype. The V and J genes are TRBV7-9 and TRBJ2-7, with 8 nucleotides matching TRBD2. CDR1 and CDR2 (germline): SEHNR, FQNEAQ (reference sequence). The CDR3 runs to 16 residues. V shed 6 bases, J shed 4 bases, and the junction held 14 bases outside the gene matches. CDR3 in DNA: TGTGCCAGCAGTTCGGGGGGGGGGTTACCACTTTACGAGCAGTACTTC. Amino acid sequence: CASSSGGGLPLYEQYF.

This clonotype occurred once. The rearrangement joins TRBV6-5 to TRBJ1-3, with D possibly TRBD1 on 5 matching bases. CDR1 is MNHEY and CDR2 is SVGAGI in the germline V gene. The CDR3 runs 13 residues. V lost 6 bases, J lost 4 bases, and 10 bases lay in between. CDR3 nucleotide sequence: TGTGCCAGCAGCCGGACATCCGGAAACACCATATATTTT. Amino acid sequence: CASSRTSGNTIYF.

This clonotype was picked up many times. The chain links TRBV9 to TRBJ2-5, with D perhaps matching TRBD2 (6 bases). The CDR3 runs to 14 residues. Germline assignment: CDR1 SGDLS and CDR2 YYNGEE. The V end lost 2 bases, the J end lost 3 bases, and 11 bases lay between the germline ends. The CDR3 sequence: CASSVGAGEETQYF. CDR3 bases: TGTGCCAGCAGCGTCGGAGCGGGTGAAGAGACCCAGTACTTC.

This clonotype has more than one count but fewer than ten. This rearrangement joins TRBV2 to TRBJ2-6; possible D gene TRBD1, 5 bases. Germline lookup yields CDR1 SNHLY and CDR2 FYNNEI. The V and J ends lost 2 bases and 4 bases respectively, with 12 bases between them. The CDR3 extends over 16 amino acids. As DNA, the CDR3 is TGTGCCAGCAGTGAAAGGGGCTTGGAAGGGGCCAACGTCCTGACTTTC. This sequence encodes CASSERGLEGANVLTF.

This clonotype occurred many times. J is TRBJ1-6 and V is TRBV2, with D possibly TRBD1 on 5 matching bases. V gave up 6 bases and J gave up 5 bases, with 11 bases separating them. This CDR3 is 14 amino acids long. CDR1 and CDR2 from the germline V gene are SNHLY and FYNNEI. DNA for the CDR3: TGTGCCAGCAGACCCGGGACTAATAATTCACCCCTCCACTTT. It codes for CASRPGTNNSPLHF.

V is TRBV29-1 and J is TRBJ2-3, with 7 positions matching TRBD2. V was clipped by 3 bases and J by 2 bases; unmatched bases: 14. Germline lookup yields CDR1 SQVTM and CDR2 ANQGSEA. This CDR3 has 17 amino acids. CDR3 nucleotide sequence: TGCAGCGTTGAGGGGCTAGCGGCTAGCGGAAACACAGATACGCAGTATTTT. This gives the protein CSVEGLAASGNTDTQYF.

This clonotype was detected many times. The chain combines TRBV2 with TRBJ2-3; D not resolved. Germline values: CDR1 SNHLY, CDR2 FYNNEI. This CDR3 comprises 16 residues. V shed 0 bases and J shed 0 bases, with 10 bases lying between them. CDR3 region: CASSEAPSTSTDTQYF. The CDR3 DNA follows: TGTGCCAGCAGTGAAGCGCCCAGCACGAGCACAGATACGCAGTATTTT.

V is TRBV7-9 and J is TRBJ2-7, with 13 bases fitting TRBD2. Trimming cost V 3 bases and J 2 bases; bases outside gene matches: 4. The CDR3 has 16 residues. The germline V gene encodes CDR1 SEHNR and CDR2 FQNEAQ (reference sequence). CDR3 bases: TGTGCCAGCAGCTTCACTAGCGGGGGGGCGCCCTACGAGCAGTACTTC. Translated: CASSFTSGGAPYEQYF. Drawing the rest from reference TRBV7-9 and TRBJ2-7, the complete variable domain is DTGVSQNPRHKITKRGQNVTFRCDPISEHNRLYWYRQTLGQGPEFLTYFQNEAQLEKSRLLSDRFSAERPKGSFSTLEIQRTEQGDSAMYLCASSFTSGGAPYEQYFGPGTRLTVT.

The chain combines TRBV2 with TRBJ2-6; the D is unclear. V shed 8 bases and J shed 0 bases, with 20 bases lying between them. CDR3 length: 18 amino acids. CDR1 and CDR2 (germline): SNHLY, FYNNEI. The CDR3 here is CASGMLRTRTSGANVLTF. CDR3 DNA: TGTGCCAGCGGGATGTTGAGGACCCGAACCTCTGGGGCCAACGTCCTGACTTTC.

This clonotype was seen ten or more times. The gene calls are TRBV12-3 or TRBV12-4 and TRBJ2-6, with D possibly being TRBD1 or TRBD2 (5 bases each). V lost 3 bases and J 4 bases, leaving 10 bases between the germline ends. CDR3 size: 15 residues. The CDR3 sequence: CASSFSGTGANVLTF. The CDR3 DNA is TGTGCCAGCAGTTTTTCGGGGACCGGGGCCAACGTCCTGACTTTC.

This CDR3 is CASRADRNTEAFF. The CDR3 DNA sequence: TGTGCCAGCAGGGCAGACAGGAACACTGAAGCTTTCTTT. The rearrangement joins TRBV2 to TRBJ1-1, with a tentative D call TRBD1 (5 bases). CDR1 SNHLY and CDR2 FYNNEI come from the germline V gene. This CDR3 contains 13 residues. V lost 6 bases and J 1 base, leaving 9 bases between the germline ends.

In its sample, this clonotype was seen many times. The V gene is TRBV20-1, the J gene TRBJ1-1; D is undetermined. V was clipped by 4 bases and J by 8 bases, with 17 bases between them. This CDR3 contains 13 residues. Per germline, CDR1 DFQATT and CDR2 SNEGSKA (reference sequence). CDR3 DNA: TGCAGTGCTAAGGACTCCGGACGGAAAGAAGCTTTCTTT. This translates into CSAKDSGRKEAFF.

This clonotype was observed many times. The chain couples TRBV7-9 to TRBJ1-6; perhaps TRBD1 as D (6 bases). The V end lost 5 bases, the J end lost 9 bases, and 11 bases lay between the germline ends. CDR3 length equals 13 residues. Per the germline V gene, CDR1 is SEHNR and CDR2 is FQNEAQ (reference sequence). The CDR3 sequence is CASSQGQRSPLHF. The CDR3 nucleotides are TGTGCCAGCAGCCAGGGACAACGTTCACCCCTCCACTTT. The full variable domain, with the rest looked up from reference TRBV7-9 and TRBJ1-6, is DTGVSQNPRHKITKRGQNVTFRCDPISEHNRLYWYRQTLGQGPEFLTYFQNEAQLEKSRLLSDRFSAERPKGSFSTLEIQRTEQGDSAMYLCASSQGQRSPLHFGNGTRLTVT.